This record looks at one T cell receptor (beta chain) sequence and its context. Its antigen is as yet unknown. The data were obtained in a study of post-analysis software for immune sequencing data. Study at large: There were relapsing-remitting, secondary progressive and progressive-relapsing multiple sclerosis among the disease courses included. Study-level findings and limits: Normalized Chao1 diversity was significantly lower in multiple sclerosis patients than in controls. F measure showed strong co-clustering of same-batch samples. About five TRBV segments, including TRBV5-6, TRBV5-1 and TRBV20-1, were more frequent in patients than controls.

This CDR3 region has 15 residues. V gave up 8 bases and J gave up 4 bases, with 19 bases separating them. Germline CDR1 SGHTA, CDR2 FQGNSA. Every TCR beta cDNA library bore unique molecular identifiers. The T cell input of roughly 0.9 to 11 million gave about 470,000 cDNA molecules. MiXCR was run by TCRdb on the PCR reads, yielding one entry per CDR3 protein. The data hold 800,000 to 950,000 distinct CDR3 sequences, with 53% observed a single time. What was sequenced was blood. V usage is TRBV7-2 and J usage is TRBJ2-3; a possible D gene is TRBD2 (5 bases). The sequence was obtained from a girl under 18 with multiple sclerosis. This CDR3 is CASCVGSVVSDTQYF. CDR3 sequence (DNA): TGTGCCAGCTGCGTGGGTAGCGTGGTGTCAGATACGCAGTATTTT.